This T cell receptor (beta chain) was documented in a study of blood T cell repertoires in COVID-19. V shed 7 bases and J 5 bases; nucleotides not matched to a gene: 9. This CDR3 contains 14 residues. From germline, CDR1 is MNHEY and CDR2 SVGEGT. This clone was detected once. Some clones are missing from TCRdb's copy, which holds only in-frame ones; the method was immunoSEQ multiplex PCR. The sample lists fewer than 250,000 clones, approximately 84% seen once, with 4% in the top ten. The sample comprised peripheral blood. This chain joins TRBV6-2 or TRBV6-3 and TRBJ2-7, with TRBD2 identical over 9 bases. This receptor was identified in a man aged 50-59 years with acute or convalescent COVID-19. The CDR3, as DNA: TGTGCCAGCACCCCAAGAGCGGGGGGAAACGAGCAGTACTTC. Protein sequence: CASTPRAGGNEQYF.